This TCR beta chain derives from a study of blood T cells in healthy people across ages. The authors extracted at least 5.5 micrograms of total RNA per sample. From germline, CDR1 is SGHTA and CDR2 FQGNSA. The CDR3 totals 17 residues. J gave up 5 bases and V 5 bases, and 16 bases lay outside the gene matches. Study-wide results and limits: Shifts in expanded clonotypes may have been confounded by donor CMV status, which was unknown. Versus aged donors, long-lived donors had higher diversity and more naive CD4+ cells.

With a J-beta primer mix and a sample-barcoded 5' primer, a second PCR ran roughly 6 to 12 cycles. TCRdb processed the 5' RACE reads anew with MiXCR; each CDR3 protein has one entry. The table shows over a million distinct CDR3 sequences, with around 40% occurring only once. This clonotype was detected a few times. Its target is not known. The clonotype originates from a young woman in good health. V and J are TRBV7-2 and TRBJ2-3; TRBD2 aligns across 7 bases. The sequenced material came from blood. As DNA, the CDR3 is TGTGCCAGCAGCCTCAGTTTCGTCGCGGGAGAAATAGATACGCAGTATTTT. It specifies CASSLSFVAGEIDTQYF.